The entry below describes one T cell receptor beta chain. The antigen it binds to is not known. Base qualities were left out, and no much larger clone turns up one base away. The data belong to a study of T cell changes during pregnancy in multiple sclerosis (dated by TCRdb to the late 2010s). Broadly, across the study: In women with multiple sclerosis, the researchers looked at how the T cell repertoire shifted as pregnancy progressed.

The library was generated by the immunoSEQ multiplex PCR assay. Not all clones reach the TCRdb copy of this immuneACCESS table, which keeps in-frame sequences only. Checked studies attribute under half of the gap to unresolved V genes and leave the rest unexplained. The sample table contains around 50,000 clones; only one count was recorded for approximately 91% of them. The ten largest clonotypes hold roughly 0.6% of the sample. Sequences SGHRS (CDR1) and YFSETQ (CDR2) are obtained from the germline V gene. V is pruned by 4 bases and J by 5 bases, leaving 13 bases of the junction without a gene match. The CDR3 sequence holds 16 residues, the cysteine and phenylalanine included. The sequence is cut down to CDR3 DNA, 48 bases in frame from base 1.

This specimen consisted of CD4+ T cells from peripheral blood mononuclear cells, obtained after pregnancy. The chain employs TRBV5-1 and TRBJ1-2; 8 middle bases align to TRBD1. The receptor comes from a female donor in good health, enrolled as a control in a pregnancy study. The CDR3 reads CASSPDRGRAGYGYTF. The DNA reads as follows: TGCGCCAGCAGCCCCGACAGGGGAAGGGCCGGGTATGGCTACACCTTC.